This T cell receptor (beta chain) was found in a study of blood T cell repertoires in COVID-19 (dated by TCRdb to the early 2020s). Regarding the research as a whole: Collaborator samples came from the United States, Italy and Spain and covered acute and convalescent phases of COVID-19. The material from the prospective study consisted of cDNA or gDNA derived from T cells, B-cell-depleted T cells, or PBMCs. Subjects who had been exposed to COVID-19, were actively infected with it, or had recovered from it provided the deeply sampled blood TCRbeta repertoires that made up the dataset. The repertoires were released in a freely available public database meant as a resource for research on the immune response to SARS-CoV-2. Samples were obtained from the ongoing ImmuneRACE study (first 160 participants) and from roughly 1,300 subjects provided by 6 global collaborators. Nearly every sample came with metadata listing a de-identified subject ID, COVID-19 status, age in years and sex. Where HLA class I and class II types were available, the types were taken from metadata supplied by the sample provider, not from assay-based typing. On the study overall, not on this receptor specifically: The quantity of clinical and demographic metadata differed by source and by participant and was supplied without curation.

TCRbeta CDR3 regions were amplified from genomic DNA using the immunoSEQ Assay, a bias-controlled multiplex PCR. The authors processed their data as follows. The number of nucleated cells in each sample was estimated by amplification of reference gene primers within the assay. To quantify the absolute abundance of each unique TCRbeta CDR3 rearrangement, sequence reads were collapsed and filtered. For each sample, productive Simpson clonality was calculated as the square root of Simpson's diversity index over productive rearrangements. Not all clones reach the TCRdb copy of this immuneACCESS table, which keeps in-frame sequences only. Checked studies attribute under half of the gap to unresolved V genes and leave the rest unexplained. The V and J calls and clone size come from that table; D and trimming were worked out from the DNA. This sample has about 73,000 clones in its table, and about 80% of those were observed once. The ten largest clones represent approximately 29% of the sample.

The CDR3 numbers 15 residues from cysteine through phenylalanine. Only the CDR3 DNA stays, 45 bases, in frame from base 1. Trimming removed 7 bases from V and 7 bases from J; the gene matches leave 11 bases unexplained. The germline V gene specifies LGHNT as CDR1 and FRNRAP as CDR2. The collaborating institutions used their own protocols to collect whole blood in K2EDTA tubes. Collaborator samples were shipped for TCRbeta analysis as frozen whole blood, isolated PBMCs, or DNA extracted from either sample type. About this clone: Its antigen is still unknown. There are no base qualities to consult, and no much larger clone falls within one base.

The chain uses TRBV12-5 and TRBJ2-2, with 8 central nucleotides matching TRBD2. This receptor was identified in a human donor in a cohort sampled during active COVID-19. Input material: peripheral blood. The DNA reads TGTGCTAGTGCCCTGGGACTAGGAAGGATCGGGGAGCTGTTTTTT. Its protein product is CASALGLGRIGELFF.